Reported below is one TCR beta chain. Only in-frame clones appear in the TCRdb table, and some are missing; sequencing was by immunoSEQ multiplex PCR. The data contain more than 65,000 clones, about 90% of them seen just once; the ten biggest clones take up about 2.3%. The data are from a study of T cell changes during pregnancy in multiple sclerosis. Trimming pared 4 bases from V and 6 bases from J, leaving 10 bases between. The CDR3 totals 13 residues. Looked up from germline, CDR1 is SNHLY and CDR2 is FYNNEI. The source was peripheral blood, collected in the first trimester of pregnancy. V usage is TRBV2 and J usage is TRBJ1-5; weak D call: TRBD1 (6 bases). The clonotype originates from a female donor with multiple sclerosis, enrolled in a pregnancy study. CDR3 sequence: CASSGGGAQPQHF. The CDR3 DNA reads TGTGCCAGCAGTGGCGGGGGGGCTCAGCCCCAGCATTTT.